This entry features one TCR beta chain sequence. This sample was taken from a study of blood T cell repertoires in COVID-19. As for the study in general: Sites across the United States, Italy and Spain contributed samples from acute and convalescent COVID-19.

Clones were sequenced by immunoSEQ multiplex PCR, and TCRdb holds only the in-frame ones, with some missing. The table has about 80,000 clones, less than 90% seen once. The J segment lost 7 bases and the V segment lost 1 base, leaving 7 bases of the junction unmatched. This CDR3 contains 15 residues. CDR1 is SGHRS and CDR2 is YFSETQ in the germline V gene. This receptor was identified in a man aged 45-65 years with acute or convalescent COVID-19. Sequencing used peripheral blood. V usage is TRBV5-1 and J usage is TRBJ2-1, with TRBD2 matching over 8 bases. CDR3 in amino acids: CASSLIAGRGNEQFF. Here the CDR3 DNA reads TGCGCCAGCAGCTTGATAGCGGGAAGGGGGAATGAGCAGTTCTTC.